This TCR beta chain was sequenced for a study of shared clonotypes between healthy human individuals (dated by TCRdb to 2020 to 2021). Regarding the study in general: A few men and two women, aged 18 to 49 years, made up the cohort. Leukapheresis yielded between about 0.94 and 8.9 billion PBMCs per donor. Per donor, three plates each were used for CD4 naive and CD4 memory, two for CD8 naive, and one for CD8 memory. To estimate repertoire size and how much clonotype sharing occurs between individuals, the study deeply sequenced the blood TCR repertoires of 4 to 6 healthy adults. To increase sequencing depth and limit assay-specific biases, TCR repertoire library preparation and sequencing were carried out by different laboratories using diverse techniques.

The donors were healthy, HIV-negative adults with no recently reported acute infections or vaccinations. Every donor was a Caucasian adult residing in Nashville, Tennessee, USA. CD4+ T cells were enriched through magnetic negative selection, after which naive cells were positively selected on CD45RA and the remaining negative fraction served as the memory subset. Blood was obtained by leukapheresis, after which PBMCs were separated by Ficoll-Histopaque density gradient centrifugation and cryopreserved in liquid nitrogen vapor phase. Analytical flow cytometry was used to check the purity and quantity of every magnetically sorted T cell population. Genomic DNA was isolated from every sorted fraction and measured by UV absorbance on a Nanodrop 2000c. On this clone itself: Its antigen remains undetermined. No much larger clone exists at a distance of one base, and base qualities are not known.

TCR CDR3 regions were amplified from genomic DNA by multiplex PCR using the deep immunoSEQ assay. Extracted genomic DNA from each cell subset was spread evenly across all wells of several immunoSEQ 96-well plates, with each plate serving as a replicate. For sorted subsets, each replicate PCR was loaded with 200 to 250 ng genomic DNA, equivalent to 25,000 to 35,000 T cell genomes. Purified libraries were measured with a Qubit 3.0 fluorometer, size-checked on a Bioanalyzer 2100, and measured again with the KAPA Library Quantification kit. A separate single-read 150-cycle Illumina NextSeq 550 flow cell was used to sequence each immunoSEQ 96-well plate. Concerning the study's data processing: Because the immunoSEQ output held only junctional sequences and lacked quality scores, the filtering could not match the filtering applied to full-length reads. To assign V/J genes and CDR3, sequences were annotated using PyIR, a Python wrapper for IgBLAST v1.9, with IMGT germline references. Reads were filtered out if the reads had weak V/J assignments (E-value above 1e-6), no CDR3, stop codons, out-of-frame junctions, or ambiguous translated residues. V3J clonotypes were defined as sequences sharing an identical inferred V gene, J gene, and CDR3 amino acid sequence. The percentage overlap between two repertoires was calculated by dividing the number of shared unique clonotypes by the size of the smaller repertoire. Three approaches were used to assess repertoire richness: RTK rarefaction, the Chao1 estimator, and Recon v2.1 estimates of unobserved clonotypes. Generation probabilities were computed with OLGA for all TCRbeta clonotypes obtained by the gDNA method from a handful of donors. TCRdb carries this immuneACCESS record with in-frame sequences only. Its versions omit some clonotypes, under half of them owing to an unresolved V gene in the studies checked, with the rest unexplained. V and J calls and clone size are as listed in that table; D and trimming were resolved from the DNA. Here the sample has about 1 million clones; around 74% occur a single time. Jointly, the top ten make up around 1.5% of the sample.

General conclusions and limits of the study: Incomplete sequencing was indicated by rarefaction of sorted-subset datasets, despite the large sequencing depth. Naive subsets generally had larger estimated clonotype richness than memory subsets did. Sampling was restricted to blood, and TCR repertoires in tissue are likely to differ from TCR repertoires in blood. Compared with non-shared clonotypes, clonotypes shared by all four sorted-subset donors had higher generation probabilities. Pairwise subsampling indicated that sequencing depth was expected to affect the degree of clonotype sharing among donors. Because the study included only a small number of donors, the genetic and exposure-history diversity represented was limited. When a few donors were compared, the shared fraction of clonotypes was around 4.6% for naive CD4, more than 3% for naive CD8, 2.3% for memory CD4, and under 0.5% for memory CD8.

Trimming removed 5 bases from V and 4 bases from J, leaving 14 bases between the germline ends. From the cysteine up to the phenylalanine, the CDR3 has a length of 14 residues. This entry keeps only the CDR3 DNA: 42 bases, framed from base 1. CDR1 and CDR2 are drawn from the germline V gene: MNHNS, SASEGT. Sequencing was performed on memory CD4+ T cells sorted from blood. The sample's cell subset or site label, in plain terms: CD45RA-negative fraction. Here the chain combines TRBV6-1 and TRBJ1-2, with TRBD1 perhaps the D gene, on 5 matching bases. The clonotype originates from a man aged 18 to 30 in good health. The DNA is as follows: TGTGCCAGCAGTTCCTATACAGGATTCTATGGCTACACCTTC. Translated, this is CASSSYTGFYGYTF.